These T cell receptor beta chains were read from a single sample in a study of CXCR3-negative and CXCR3-positive naive CD8 T cells. One entry per CDR3 protein, without DNA, is what TCRdb gives after re-calling the 5' RACE reads. This repertoire includes some 140,000 distinct CDR3 sequences. Material: naive CXCR3+ CD8+ T cells from blood. The origin of the receptors is a human donor in good health. Some clones in this sample may be carry-over from other donors' samples. The CDR3 runs from the conserved cysteine through the conserved F or W.

J: TRBJ1-2; V: TRBV20-1; CDR3: CSARLLEPAPYGYTF
J: TRBJ2-7; V: TRBV7-9; CDR3: CASSLESPYEQYF
J: TRBJ2-4; V: TRBV20-1; CDR3: CSASEVTGSAYIQYF
J: TRBJ2-1; V: TRBV12-3/TRBV12-4; CDR3: CASSFTSGFGNEQFF
J: TRBJ2-7; V: TRBV4-3; CDR3: CASSQDLKVGYEQYF
J: TRBJ2-7; V: TRBV5-4; CDR3: CASSLAGRAYYEQYF
J: TRBJ2-7; V: TRBV25-1; CDR3: CASRGGRSYYEQYF
J: TRBJ2-1; V: TRBV29-1; CDR3: CSVHSNIVEQFF
J: TRBJ1-1; V: TRBV6-1; CDR3: CASSEVGRTEAFF
J: TRBJ2-3; V: TRBV4-1; CDR3: CASSHPPDRGGDTQYF
J: TRBJ1-4; V: TRBV14; CDR3: CASSQGWTGGNEKLFF
J: TRBJ2-7; V: TRBV5-1; CDR3: CASGSGSRYEQYF
J: TRBJ2-2; V: TRBV13; CDR3: CASSFVVTGELFF
J: TRBJ1-1; V: TRBV15; CDR3: CATSKSPDGSLEAFF
J: TRBJ1-2; V: TRBV5-5; CDR3: CASSLGQGASYGYTF
J: TRBJ2-7; V: TRBV28; CDR3: CASSSTGTGLRYSPYEQYF